The entry below gives a single TCR beta chain sequence along with its context. This specimen comes from a study of T cell changes during pregnancy in multiple sclerosis. Germline assignment: CDR1 SNHLY and CDR2 FYNNEI. The CDR3 runs to 14 residues. V gave up 6 bases and J gave up 0 bases, with 12 bases separating them. Here immunoSEQ multiplex PCR was the method, and the copy in TCRdb shows in-frame clones only, minus some. This table has tens of thousands of clones, about nine tenths appearing once. The V call is TRBV2, the J call TRBJ2-7; D ambiguous. Sequenced here: CD4+ T cells from peripheral blood mononuclear cells, sampled in the first trimester of pregnancy. The receptor was derived from a female donor with multiple sclerosis, enrolled in a pregnancy study. CDR3 residues: CASRRMFSSYEQYF. In DNA form, the CDR3 reads TGTGCCAGCAGGAGAATGTTTAGCTCCTACGAGCAGTACTTC.